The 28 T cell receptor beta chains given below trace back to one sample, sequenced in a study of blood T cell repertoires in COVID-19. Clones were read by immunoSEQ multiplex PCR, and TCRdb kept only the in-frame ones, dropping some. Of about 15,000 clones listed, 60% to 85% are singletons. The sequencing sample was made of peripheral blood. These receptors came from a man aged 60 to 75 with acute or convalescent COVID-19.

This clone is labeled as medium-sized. CDR3 region: CASSPRRTGGYGYTF. In DNA, the CDR3 is TGTGCCAGCAGCCCCCGAAGGACAGGGGGATATGGCTACACCTTC. The chain carries TRBV14 and TRBJ1-2; TRBD1 aligns across 10 bases. The CDR3 extends over 15 amino acids. V lost 4 bases to trimming and J lost 5 bases; unmatched junction nucleotides: 7. Per germline, CDR1 SGHDN and CDR2 FVKESK. The complete variable domain, with remaining parts taken from reference TRBV14 and TRBJ1-2, reads EAGVTQFPSHSVIEKGQTVTLRCDPISGHDNLYWYRRVMGKEIKFLLHFVKESKQDESGMPNNRFLAERTGGTYSTLKVQPAELEDSGVYFCASSPRRTGGYGYTFGSGTRLTVV.

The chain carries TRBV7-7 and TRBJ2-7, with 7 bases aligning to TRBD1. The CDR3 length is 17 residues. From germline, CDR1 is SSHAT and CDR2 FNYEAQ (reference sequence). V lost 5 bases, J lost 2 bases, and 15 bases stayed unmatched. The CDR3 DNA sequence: TGTGCCAGCAGCCACGCACGGACAGGATGGGGCCCCTACGAGCAGTACTTC. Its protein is CASSHARTGWGPYEQYF.

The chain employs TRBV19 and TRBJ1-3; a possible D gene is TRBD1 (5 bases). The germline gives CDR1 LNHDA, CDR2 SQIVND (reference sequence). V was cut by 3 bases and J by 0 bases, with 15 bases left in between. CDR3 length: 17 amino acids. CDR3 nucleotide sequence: TGTGCCAGTAGTATCGGTTATGACAGCCACTCTGGAAACACCATATATTTT. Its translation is CASSIGYDSHSGNTIYF.

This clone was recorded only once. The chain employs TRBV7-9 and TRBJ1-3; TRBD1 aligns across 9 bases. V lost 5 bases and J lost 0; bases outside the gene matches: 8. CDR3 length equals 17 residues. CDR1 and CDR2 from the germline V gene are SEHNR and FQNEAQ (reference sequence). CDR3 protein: CASSITGTGFSGNTIYF. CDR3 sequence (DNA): TGTGCCAGCAGCATAACCGGGACAGGGTTCTCTGGAAACACCATATATTTT.

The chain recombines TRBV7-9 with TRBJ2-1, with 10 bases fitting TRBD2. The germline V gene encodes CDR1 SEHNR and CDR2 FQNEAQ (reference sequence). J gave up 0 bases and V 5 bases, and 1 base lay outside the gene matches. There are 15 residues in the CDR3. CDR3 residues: CASSPSGSSYNEQFF. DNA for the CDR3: TGTGCCAGCAGCCCTAGCGGGAGCTCCTACAATGAGCAGTTCTTC.

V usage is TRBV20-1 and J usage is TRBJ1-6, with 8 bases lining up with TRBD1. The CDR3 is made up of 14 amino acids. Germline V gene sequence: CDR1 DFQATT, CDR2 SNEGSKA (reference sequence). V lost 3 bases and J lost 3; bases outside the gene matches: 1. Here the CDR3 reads CSASGQGYNSPLHF. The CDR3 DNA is TGCAGTGCTAGTGGACAGGGCTATAATTCACCCCTCCACTTT.

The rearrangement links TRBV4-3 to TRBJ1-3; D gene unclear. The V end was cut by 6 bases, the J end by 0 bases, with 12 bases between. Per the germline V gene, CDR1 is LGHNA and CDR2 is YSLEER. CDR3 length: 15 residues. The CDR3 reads CASSLNGDSGNTIYF. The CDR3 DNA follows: TGCGCCAGCAGTCTTAATGGAGACTCTGGAAACACCATATATTTT.

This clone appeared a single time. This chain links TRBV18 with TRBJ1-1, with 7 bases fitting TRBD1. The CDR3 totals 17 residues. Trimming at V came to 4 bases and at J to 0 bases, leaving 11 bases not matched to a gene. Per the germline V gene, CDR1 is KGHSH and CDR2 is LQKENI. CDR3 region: CASSRSTGQLMNTEAFF. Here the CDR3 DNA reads TGTGCCAGCTCACGTTCGACGGGACAGCTCATGAACACTGAAGCTTTCTTT.

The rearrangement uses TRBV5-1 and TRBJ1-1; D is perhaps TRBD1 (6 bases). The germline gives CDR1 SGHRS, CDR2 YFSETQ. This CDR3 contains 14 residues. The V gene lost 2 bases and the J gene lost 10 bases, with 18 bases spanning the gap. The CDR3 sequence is CASSLEPGTGRAFF. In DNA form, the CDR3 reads TGCGCCAGCAGCTTAGAGCCCGGAACAGGGCGAGCTTTCTTT.

CDR3: CASSPMRKPLHF. The CDR3 DNA reads as TGTGCCAGCAGCCCGATGCGGAAACCCCTCCACTTT. This chain links TRBV12-3 or TRBV12-4 with TRBJ1-6; D gene uncertain. V was shortened by 6 bases and J by 12 bases, with 12 bases between the two germline ends. CDR3 length: 12 amino acids.

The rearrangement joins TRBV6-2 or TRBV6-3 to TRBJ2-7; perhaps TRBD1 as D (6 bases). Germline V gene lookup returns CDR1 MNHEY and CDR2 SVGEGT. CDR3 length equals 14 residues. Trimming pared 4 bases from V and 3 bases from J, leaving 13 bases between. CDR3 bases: TGTGCCAGCAGTTCCCCGGACAGTAGCTACGAGCAGTACTTC. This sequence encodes CASSSPDSSYEQYF.

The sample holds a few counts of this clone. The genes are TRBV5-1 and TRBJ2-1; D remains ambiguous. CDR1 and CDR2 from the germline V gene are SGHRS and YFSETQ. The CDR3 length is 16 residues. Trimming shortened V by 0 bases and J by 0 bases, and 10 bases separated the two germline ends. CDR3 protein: CASSLATESSYNEQFF. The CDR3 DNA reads TGCGCCAGCAGCTTGGCGACTGAGAGCTCCTACAATGAGCAGTTCTTC. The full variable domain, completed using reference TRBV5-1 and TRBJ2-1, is KAGVTQTPRYLIKTRGQQVTLSCSPISGHRSVSWYQQTPGQGLQFLFEYFSETQRNKGNFPGRFSGRQFSNSRSEMNVSTLELGDSALYLCASSLATESSYNEQFFGPGTRLTVL.

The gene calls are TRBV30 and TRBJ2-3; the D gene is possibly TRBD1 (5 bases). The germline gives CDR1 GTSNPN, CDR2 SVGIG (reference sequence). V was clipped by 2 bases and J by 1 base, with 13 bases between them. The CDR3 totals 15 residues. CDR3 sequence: CAWSQNGHRTDTQYF. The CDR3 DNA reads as TGTGCCTGGAGTCAGAATGGACATCGCACAGATACGCAGTATTTT.

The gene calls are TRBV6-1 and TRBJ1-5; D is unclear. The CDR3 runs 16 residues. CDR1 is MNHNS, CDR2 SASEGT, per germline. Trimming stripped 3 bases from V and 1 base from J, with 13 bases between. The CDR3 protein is CASSELGGGSNQPQHF. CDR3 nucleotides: TGTGCCAGCAGTGAGCTTGGAGGCGGCAGCAATCAGCCCCAGCATTTT.

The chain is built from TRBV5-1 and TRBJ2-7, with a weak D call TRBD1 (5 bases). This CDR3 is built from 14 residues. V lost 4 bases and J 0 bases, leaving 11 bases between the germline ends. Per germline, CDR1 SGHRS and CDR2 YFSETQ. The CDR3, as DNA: TGCGCCAGCAGCCTGACAGCAAACTCCTACGAGCAGTACTTC. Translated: CASSLTANSYEQYF.

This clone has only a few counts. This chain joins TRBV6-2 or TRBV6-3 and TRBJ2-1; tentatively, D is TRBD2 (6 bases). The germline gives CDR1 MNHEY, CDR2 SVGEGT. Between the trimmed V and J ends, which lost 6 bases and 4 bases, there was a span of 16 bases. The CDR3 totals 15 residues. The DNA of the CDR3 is TGTGCCAGCAGCGCGATCGCGGGGACTTACAATGAGCAGTTCTTC. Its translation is CASSAIAGTYNEQFF.

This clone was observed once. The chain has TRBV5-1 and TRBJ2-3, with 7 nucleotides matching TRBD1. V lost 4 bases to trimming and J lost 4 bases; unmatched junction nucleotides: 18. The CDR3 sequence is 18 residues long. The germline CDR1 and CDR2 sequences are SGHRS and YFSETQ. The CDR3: CASSPFMVDRMKADTQYF. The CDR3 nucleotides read TGCGCCAGCAGCCCCTTCATGGTGGACAGGATGAAAGCAGATACGCAGTATTTT.

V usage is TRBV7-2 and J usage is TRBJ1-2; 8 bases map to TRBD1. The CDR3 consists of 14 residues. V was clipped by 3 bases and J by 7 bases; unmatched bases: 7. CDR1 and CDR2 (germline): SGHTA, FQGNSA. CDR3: CASSLQGATVGYTF. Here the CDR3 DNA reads TGTGCCAGCAGCTTGCAGGGGGCGACCGTTGGCTACACCTTC.

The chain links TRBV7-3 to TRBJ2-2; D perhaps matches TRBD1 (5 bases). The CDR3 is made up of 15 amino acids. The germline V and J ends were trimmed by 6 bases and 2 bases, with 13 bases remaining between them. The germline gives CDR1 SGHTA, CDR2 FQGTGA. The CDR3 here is CASRSTATNTGELFF. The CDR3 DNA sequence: TGTGCCAGCAGATCGACAGCCACCAACACCGGGGAGCTGTTTTTT.

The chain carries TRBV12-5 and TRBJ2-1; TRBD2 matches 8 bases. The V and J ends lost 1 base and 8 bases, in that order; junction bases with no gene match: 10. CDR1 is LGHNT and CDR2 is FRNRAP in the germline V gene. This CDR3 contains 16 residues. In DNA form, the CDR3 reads TGTGCTAGTGGTTTGGGATTAGCGGGACCTCGCGATGAGCAGTTCTTC. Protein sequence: CASGLGLAGPRDEQFF.

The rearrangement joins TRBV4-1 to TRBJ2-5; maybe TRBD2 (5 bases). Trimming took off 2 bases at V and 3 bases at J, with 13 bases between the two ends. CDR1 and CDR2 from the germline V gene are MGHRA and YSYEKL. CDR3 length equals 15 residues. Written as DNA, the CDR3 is TGCGCCAGCAGCCAATCGAGCGGAGACGAAGAGACCCAGTACTTC. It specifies CASSQSSGDEETQYF.

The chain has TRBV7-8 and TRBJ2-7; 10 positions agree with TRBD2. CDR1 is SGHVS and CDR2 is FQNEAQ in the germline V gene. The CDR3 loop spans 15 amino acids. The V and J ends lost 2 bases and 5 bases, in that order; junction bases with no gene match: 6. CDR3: CASSLYASGSNEQYF. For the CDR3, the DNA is TGTGCCAGCAGCTTATACGCTAGCGGGAGTAACGAGCAGTACTTC.

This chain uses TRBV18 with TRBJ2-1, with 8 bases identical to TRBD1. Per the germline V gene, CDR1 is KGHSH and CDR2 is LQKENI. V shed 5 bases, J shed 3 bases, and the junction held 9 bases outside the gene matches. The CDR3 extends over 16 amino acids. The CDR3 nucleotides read TGTGCCAGCTCATCTTTCCGGGGACAGGACTACAATGAGCAGTTCTTC. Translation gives CASSSFRGQDYNEQFF.

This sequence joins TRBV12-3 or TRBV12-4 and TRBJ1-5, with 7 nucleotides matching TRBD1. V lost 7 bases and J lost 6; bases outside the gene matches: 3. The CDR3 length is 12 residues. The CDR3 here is CASTAGGQPQHF. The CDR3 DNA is TGTGCCAGCACCGCAGGGGGTCAGCCCCAGCATTTT.

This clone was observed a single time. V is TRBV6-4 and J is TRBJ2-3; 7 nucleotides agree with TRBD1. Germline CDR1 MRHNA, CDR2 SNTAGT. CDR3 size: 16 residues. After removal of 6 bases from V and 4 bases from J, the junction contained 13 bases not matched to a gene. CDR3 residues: CASSTMGTDGPDTQYF. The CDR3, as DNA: TGTGCCAGCAGCACAATGGGGACAGATGGTCCAGATACGCAGTATTTT.

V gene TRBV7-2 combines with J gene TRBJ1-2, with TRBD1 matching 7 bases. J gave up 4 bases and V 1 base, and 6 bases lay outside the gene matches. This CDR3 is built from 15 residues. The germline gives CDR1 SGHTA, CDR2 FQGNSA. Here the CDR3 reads CASSLDKGASYGYTF. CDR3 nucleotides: TGTGCCAGCAGCTTAGATAAGGGGGCTAGCTATGGCTACACCTTC.

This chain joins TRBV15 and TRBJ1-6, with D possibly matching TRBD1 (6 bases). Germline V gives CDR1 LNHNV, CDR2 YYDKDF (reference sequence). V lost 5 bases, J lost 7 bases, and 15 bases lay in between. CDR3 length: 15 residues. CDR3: CATSPIGQWNSPLHF. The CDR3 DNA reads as TGTGCCACCAGCCCAATTGGACAGTGGAATTCACCCCTCCACTTT.

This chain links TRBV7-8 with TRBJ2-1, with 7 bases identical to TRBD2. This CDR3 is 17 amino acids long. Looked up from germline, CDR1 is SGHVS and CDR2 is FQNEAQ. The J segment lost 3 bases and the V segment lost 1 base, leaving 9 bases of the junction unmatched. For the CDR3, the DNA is TGTGCCAGCAGCTTAGAGGTCGCTAGCGGATTCTACAATGAGCAGTTCTTC. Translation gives CASSLEVASGFYNEQFF. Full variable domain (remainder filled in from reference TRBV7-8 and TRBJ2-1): GAGVSQSPRYKVAKRGQDVALRCDPISGHVSLFWYQQALGQGPEFLTYFQNEAQLDKSGLPSDRFFAERPEGSVSTLKIQRTQQEDSAVYLCASSLEVASGFYNEQFFGPGTRLTVL.